A single sample is the source of the 3 T cell receptor beta chains below, sequenced in a study of beta chain features in type 1 diabetes. Every bit of the isolated RNA underwent reverse transcription, so sequencing read expressed TCRB transcripts. Sequencing used immunoSEQ multiplex PCR; TCRdb keeps in-frame clones, though not all of them. The profile covers just over 450,000 clones, with over 25% appearing a single time and roughly 0.06% taken by the ten largest. Sequenced sample: naive CD4+ T cells from blood. Receptor source: a man aged 18 to 29 in good health.

The chain recombines TRBV29-1 with TRBJ2-3; 12 positions agree with TRBD2. V was pared by 5 bases and J by 1 base, with 10 bases of the junction left unmatched. Germline V gene data show CDR1 as SQVTM and CDR2 as ANQGSEA. CDR3 size: 17 residues. The CDR3, as DNA: TGCAGCGTTACTACTAGCGGGAGGTCCATCCGCACAGATACGCAGTATTTT. The encoded protein is CSVTTSGRSIRTDTQYF.

J is TRBJ2-2 and V is TRBV9, with 10 positions matching TRBD1. V lost 1 base, J lost 4 bases, and 4 bases stayed unmatched. Germline CDR1 SGDLS, CDR2 YYNGEE. This CDR3 region has 16 residues. The chain's CDR3 is CASSVMGQGTTGELFF. CDR3 coding DNA: TGTGCCAGCAGCGTAATGGGACAGGGGACCACCGGGGAGCTGTTTTTT.

CDR3 in amino acids: CASVAPGDTQYF. CDR3 DNA: TGTGCCAGCGTTGCCCCCGGAGATACGCAGTATTTT. The genes are TRBV27 and TRBJ2-3; D is unresolved. Per the germline V gene, CDR1 is MNHEY and CDR2 is SMNVEV (reference sequence). This CDR3 has 12 amino acids. Trimming shortened V by 8 bases and J by 5 bases, and 11 bases separated the two germline ends.